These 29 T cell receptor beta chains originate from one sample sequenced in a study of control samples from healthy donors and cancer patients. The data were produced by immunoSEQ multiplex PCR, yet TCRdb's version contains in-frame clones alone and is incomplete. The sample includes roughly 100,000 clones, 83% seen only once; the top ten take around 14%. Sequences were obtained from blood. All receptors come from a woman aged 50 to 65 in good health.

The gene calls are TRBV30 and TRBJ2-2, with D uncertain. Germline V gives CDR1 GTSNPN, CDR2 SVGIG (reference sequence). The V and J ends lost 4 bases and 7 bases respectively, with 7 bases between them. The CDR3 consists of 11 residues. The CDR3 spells CAWTRGGELFF. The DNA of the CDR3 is TGTGCCTGGACTAGAGGCGGGGAGCTGTTTTTT.

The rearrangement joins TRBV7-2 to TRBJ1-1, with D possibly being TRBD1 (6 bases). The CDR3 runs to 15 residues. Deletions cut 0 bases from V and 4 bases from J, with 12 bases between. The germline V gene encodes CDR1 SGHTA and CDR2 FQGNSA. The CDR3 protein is CASSLADSQLTEAFF. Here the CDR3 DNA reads TGTGCCAGCAGCTTAGCGGACAGCCAGCTCACTGAAGCTTTCTTT.

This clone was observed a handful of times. The CDR3 protein is CASSIDFSSYNEQFF. The DNA of the CDR3 is TGTGCCAGTAGTATCGACTTCTCCTCCTACAATGAGCAGTTCTTC. V and J are TRBV19 and TRBJ2-1, with D unresolved. The CDR3 sequence is 15 residues long. CDR1 LNHDA and CDR2 SQIVND come from the germline V gene (reference sequence). V gave up 3 bases and J gave up 0 bases, with 9 bases separating them.

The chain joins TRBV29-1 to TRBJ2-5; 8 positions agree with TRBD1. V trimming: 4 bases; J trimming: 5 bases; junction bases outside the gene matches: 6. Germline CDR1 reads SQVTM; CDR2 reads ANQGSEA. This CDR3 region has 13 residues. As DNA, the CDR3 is TGCAGCGTTGCGACAGGGGTAGGGGAGACCCAGTACTTC. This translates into CSVATGVGETQYF.

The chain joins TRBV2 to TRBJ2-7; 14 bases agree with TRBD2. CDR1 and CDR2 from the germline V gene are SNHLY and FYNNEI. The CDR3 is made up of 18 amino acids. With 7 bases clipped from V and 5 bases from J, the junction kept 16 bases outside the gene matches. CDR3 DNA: TGTGCCAGCAAATCCGGGACTAGCGGGGGCGCCTCTCTCCACGAGCAGTACTTC. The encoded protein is CASKSGTSGGASLHEQYF.

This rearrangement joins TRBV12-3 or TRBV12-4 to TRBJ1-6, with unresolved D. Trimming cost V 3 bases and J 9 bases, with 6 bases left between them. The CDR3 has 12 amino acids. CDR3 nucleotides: TGTGCCAGCAGTTTGAGGTTTTCACCCCTCCACTTT. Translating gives CASSLRFSPLHF.

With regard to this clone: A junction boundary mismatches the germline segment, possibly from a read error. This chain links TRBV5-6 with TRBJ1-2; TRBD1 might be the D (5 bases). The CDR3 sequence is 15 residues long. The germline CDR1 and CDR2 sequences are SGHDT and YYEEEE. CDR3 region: CASSFRARRNYGYTF. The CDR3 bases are TGTGCCAGCAGCTTCAGGGCCCGCCGGAACTATGGCTACACTTTC.

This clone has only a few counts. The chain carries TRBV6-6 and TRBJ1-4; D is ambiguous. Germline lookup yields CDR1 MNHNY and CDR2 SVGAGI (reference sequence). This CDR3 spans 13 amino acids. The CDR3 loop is CGSKEGFGEKLFF. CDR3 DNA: TGTGGCTCCAAGGAGGGATTTGGTGAAAAACTGTTTTTT.

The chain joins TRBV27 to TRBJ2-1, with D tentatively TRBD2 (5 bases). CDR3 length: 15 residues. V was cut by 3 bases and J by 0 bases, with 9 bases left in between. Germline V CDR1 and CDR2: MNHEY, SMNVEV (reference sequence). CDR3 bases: TGTGCCAGCAGTTTGATGGGGAGCTCCTACAATGAGCAGTTCTTC. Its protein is CASSLMGSSYNEQFF.

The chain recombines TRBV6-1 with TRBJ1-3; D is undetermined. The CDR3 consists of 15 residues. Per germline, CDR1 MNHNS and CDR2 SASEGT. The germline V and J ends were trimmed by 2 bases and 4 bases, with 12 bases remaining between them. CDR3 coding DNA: TGTGCCAGCAGTGAAAGAGGGAGCGGAGGAAACACCATATATTTT. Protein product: CASSERGSGGNTIYF.

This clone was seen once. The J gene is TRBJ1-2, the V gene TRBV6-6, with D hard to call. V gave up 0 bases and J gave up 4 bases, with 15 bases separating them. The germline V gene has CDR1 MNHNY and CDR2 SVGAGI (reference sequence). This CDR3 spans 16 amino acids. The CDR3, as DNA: TGTGCCAGCAGTTACTCGAGGGAGAGAGGGATCTATGGCTACACCTTC. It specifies CASSYSRERGIYGYTF.

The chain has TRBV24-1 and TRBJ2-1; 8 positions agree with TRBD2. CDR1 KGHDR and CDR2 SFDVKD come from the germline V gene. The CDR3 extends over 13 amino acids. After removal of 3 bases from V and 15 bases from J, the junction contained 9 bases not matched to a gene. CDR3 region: CATSDTTAGAGFF. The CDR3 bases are TGTGCCACCAGTGATACGACAGCGGGGGCGGGGTTCTTC.

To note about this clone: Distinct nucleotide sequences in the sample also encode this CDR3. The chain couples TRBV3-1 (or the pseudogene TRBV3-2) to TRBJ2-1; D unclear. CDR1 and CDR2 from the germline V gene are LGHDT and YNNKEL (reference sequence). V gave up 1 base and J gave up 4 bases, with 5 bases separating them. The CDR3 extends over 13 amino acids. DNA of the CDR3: TGTGCCAGCAGCCAAGGGCTTTACAATGAGCAGTTCTTC. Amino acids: CASSQGLYNEQFF.

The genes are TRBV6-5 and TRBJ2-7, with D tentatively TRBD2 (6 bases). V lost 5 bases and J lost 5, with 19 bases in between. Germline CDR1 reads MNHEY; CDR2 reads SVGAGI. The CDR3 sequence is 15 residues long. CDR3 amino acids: CASSPQIGGSNEQYF. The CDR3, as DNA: TGTGCCAGCAGTCCTCAGATTGGGGGGTCTAACGAGCAGTACTTC.

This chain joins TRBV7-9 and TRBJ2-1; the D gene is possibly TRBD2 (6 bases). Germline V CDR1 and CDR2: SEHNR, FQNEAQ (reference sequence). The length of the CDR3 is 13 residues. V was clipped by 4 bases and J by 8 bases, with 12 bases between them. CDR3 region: CASSSSSEDEQFF. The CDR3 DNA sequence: TGTGCCAGCAGCTCTTCTAGCGAGGATGAGCAGTTCTTC.

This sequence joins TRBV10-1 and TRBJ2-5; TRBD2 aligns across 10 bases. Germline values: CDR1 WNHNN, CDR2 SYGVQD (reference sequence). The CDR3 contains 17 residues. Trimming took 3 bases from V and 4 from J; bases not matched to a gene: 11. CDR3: CASSEVRAGGPTETQYF. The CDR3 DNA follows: TGCGCCAGCAGTGAAGTCCGAGCGGGGGGGCCAACAGAGACCCAGTACTTC.

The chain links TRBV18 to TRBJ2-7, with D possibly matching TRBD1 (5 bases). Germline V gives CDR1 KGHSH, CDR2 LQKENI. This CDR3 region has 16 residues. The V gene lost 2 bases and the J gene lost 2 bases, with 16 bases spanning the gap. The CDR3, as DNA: TGTGCCAGCTCACCATTTCCCTCGACAGTTCCCTACGAGCAGTACTTC. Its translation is CASSPFPSTVPYEQYF. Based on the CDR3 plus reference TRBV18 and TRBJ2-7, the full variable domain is NAGVMQNPRHLVRRRGQEARLRCSPMKGHSHVYWYRQLPEEGLKFMVYLQKENIIDESGMPKERFSAEFPKEGPSILRIQQVVRGDSAAYFCASSPFPSTVPYEQYFGPGTRLTVT.

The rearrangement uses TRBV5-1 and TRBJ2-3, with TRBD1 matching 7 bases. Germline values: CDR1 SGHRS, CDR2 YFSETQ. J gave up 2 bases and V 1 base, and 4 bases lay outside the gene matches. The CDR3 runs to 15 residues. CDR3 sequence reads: CASSLNGQVTDTQYF. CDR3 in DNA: TGCGCCAGCAGCTTGAACGGACAGGTCACAGATACGCAGTATTTT.

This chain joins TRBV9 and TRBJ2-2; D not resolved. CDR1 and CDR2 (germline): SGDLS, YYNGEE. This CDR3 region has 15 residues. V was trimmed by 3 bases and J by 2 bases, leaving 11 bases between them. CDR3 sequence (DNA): TGTGCCAGCAGCGGGCAGCTACTAAACACCGGGGAGCTGTTTTTT. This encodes CASSGQLLNTGELFF.

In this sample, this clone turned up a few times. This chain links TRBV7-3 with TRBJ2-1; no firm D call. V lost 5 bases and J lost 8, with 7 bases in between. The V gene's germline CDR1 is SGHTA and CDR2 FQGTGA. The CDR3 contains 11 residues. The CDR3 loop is CASSRGYEQFF. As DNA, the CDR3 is TGTGCCAGCAGCCGAGGCTATGAGCAGTTCTTC.

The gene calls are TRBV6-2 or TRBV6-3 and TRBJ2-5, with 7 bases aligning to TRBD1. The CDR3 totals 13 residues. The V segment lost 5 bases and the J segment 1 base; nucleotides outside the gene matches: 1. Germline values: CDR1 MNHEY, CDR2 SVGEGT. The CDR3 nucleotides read TGTGCCAGCAGTCAGGGGGTCCAAGAGACCCAGTACTTC. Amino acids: CASSQGVQETQYF.

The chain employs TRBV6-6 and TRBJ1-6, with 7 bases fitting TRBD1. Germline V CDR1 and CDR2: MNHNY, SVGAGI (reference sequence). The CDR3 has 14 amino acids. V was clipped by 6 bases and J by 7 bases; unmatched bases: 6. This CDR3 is CASRTGDSNSPLHF. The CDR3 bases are TGTGCCAGCAGAACAGGGGACTCGAATTCACCCCTCCACTTT.

CDR3 in DNA: TGCAGCGTTGTAACAGGGGGTATGGGTGAGCAGTTCTTC. Protein product: CSVVTGGMGEQFF. The chain is built from TRBV29-1 and TRBJ2-1, with TRBD1 matching 8 bases. CDR1 and CDR2 (germline): SQVTM, ANQGSEA. This CDR3 region has 13 residues. V shed 4 bases and J 9 bases; nucleotides not matched to a gene: 8.

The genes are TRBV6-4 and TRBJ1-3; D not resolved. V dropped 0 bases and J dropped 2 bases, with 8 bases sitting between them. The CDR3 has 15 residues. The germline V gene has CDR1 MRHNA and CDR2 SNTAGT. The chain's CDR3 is CASSDSMGAGNTIYF. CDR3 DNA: TGTGCCAGCAGTGACTCGATGGGAGCTGGAAACACCATATATTTT.

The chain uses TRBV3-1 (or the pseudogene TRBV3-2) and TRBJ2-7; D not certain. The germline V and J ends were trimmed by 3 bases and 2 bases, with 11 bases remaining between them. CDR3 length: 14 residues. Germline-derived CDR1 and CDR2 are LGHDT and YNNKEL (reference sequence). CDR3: CASSHQNSPYEQYF. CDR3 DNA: TGTGCCAGCAGCCACCAGAACAGCCCCTACGAGCAGTACTTC.

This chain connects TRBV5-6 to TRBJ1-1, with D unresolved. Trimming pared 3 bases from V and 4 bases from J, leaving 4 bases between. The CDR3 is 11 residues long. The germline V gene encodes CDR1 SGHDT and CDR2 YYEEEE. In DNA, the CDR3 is TGTGCCAGCAGCTGGGGCACTGAAGCTTTCTTT. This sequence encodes CASSWGTEAFF.

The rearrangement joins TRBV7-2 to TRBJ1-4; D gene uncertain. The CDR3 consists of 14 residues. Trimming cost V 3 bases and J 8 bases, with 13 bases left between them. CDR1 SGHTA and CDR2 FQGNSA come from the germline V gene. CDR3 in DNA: TGTGCCAGCAGCTTTTTGGGTTCCCACGAAAAACTGTTTTTT. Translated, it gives CASSFLGSHEKLFF.

CDR3 sequence (DNA): TGTGCCAGCAGGGGAGAAGCGGGACGGGCCTACAATGAGCAGTTCTTC. Amino acids: CASRGEAGRAYNEQFF. This sequence joins TRBV5-6 and TRBJ2-1; TRBD2 agrees at 7 bases. Germline-derived CDR1 and CDR2 are SGHDT and YYEEEE. The CDR3 spans 16 residues. Trimming at V came to 5 bases and at J to 2 bases, leaving 10 bases not matched to a gene.

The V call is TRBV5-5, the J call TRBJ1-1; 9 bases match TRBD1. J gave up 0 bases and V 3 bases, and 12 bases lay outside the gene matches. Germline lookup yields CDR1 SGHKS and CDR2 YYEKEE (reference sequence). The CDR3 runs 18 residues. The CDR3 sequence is CASSSLLRDRVMNTEAFF. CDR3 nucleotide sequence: TGTGCCAGCAGCTCCCTTCTCCGGGACAGGGTTATGAACACTGAAGCTTTCTTT.